Sequencing of this T cell receptor (beta chain) was carried out in a study of T-cell memory formation after mild COVID-19. Whole-study results and caveats: Shrinking CD4+ clones resided mostly in CM and EM, and CD8+ ones in EMRA. Clones that got smaller from day 15 to 85 had even CD4/CD8, while clones growing later tipped toward CD4+.

About this clonotype: Its target is not known.

MiXCR, run by TCRdb on the 5' RACE reads, gives a single entry per CDR3 protein. Of around 150,000 distinct CDR3 sequences listed, around 13% are singletons. J lost 7 bases, V lost 0 bases, and 8 bases had no gene match. CDR1 is LNHNV, CDR2 YYDKDF, per germline (reference sequence). This CDR3 contains 16 residues. The receptor's source is an adult woman who had mild COVID-19 (a few samples of this study predate the infection). Cell type and time point are not known. The material sequenced was PBMCs or a T cell subset sorted from them (not recorded which). The chain carries TRBV15 and TRBJ2-1, with TRBD2 matching over 8 bases. The CDR3, as DNA: TGTGCCACCAGCAGAGATAGAGCGGGGGCCCTAAATGAGCAGTTCTTC. Protein product: CATSRDRAGALNEQFF.